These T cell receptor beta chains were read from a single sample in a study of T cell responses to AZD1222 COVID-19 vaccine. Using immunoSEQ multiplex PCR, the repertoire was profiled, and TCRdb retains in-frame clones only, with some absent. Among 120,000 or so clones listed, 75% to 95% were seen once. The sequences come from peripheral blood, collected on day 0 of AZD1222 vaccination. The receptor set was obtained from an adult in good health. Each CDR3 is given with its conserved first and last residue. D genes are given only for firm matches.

cdr3_nt: TGTGCCAGCAGCCTTTCGGGACACAAAAACTTTTACTATGGCTACACCTTC; cdr3_aa: CASSLSGHKNFYYGYTF; j_call: TRBJ1-2; d_call: -; v_call: TRBV7-2
cdr3_nt: TGTGCCAGCAGCGTAGGGAGCGGGGAGCTGTTTTTT; cdr3_aa: CASSVGSGELFF; j_call: TRBJ2-2; d_call: -; v_call: TRBV9
cdr3_nt: TGTGCCAGCCGACAGGGGACGGAAAGCTACACCTTC; cdr3_aa: CASRQGTESYTF; j_call: TRBJ1-2; d_call: TRBD1; v_call: TRBV10-3
cdr3_nt: TGTGCCAGCAGCTTAGCGGGGACTGAAGCTTTCTTT; cdr3_aa: CASSLAGTEAFF; j_call: TRBJ1-1; d_call: -; v_call: TRBV7-9
cdr3_nt: TGTGCCAGGGACAGGGAACCCACGTTCTATAATTCACCCCTCCACTTT; cdr3_aa: CARDREPTFYNSPLHF; j_call: TRBJ1-6; d_call: TRBD1; v_call: TRBV7-4
cdr3_nt: TGCGCCAGCAGCCAAATAGGGGCTCGGGTTGGAAACACCATATATTTT; cdr3_aa: CASSQIGARVGNTIYF; j_call: TRBJ1-3; d_call: -; v_call: TRBV4-1
cdr3_nt: TGTGCCAGCAGCTCCGGGCAGAGCCTGCATATGTACACCTTC; cdr3_aa: CASSSGQSLHMYTF; j_call: TRBJ1-2; d_call: -; v_call: TRBV6-5
cdr3_nt: TGTGCTAGTGGTTTGGTACAGGGGGGCCGCACCGGGGAGCTGTTTTTT; cdr3_aa: CASGLVQGGRTGELFF; j_call: TRBJ2-2; d_call: TRBD1; v_call: TRBV12-5
cdr3_nt: TGCGCCAGCAGCTGGGACAGAGCTAACACTGAAGCTTTCTTT; cdr3_aa: CASSWDRANTEAFF; j_call: TRBJ1-1; d_call: TRBD1; v_call: TRBV5-1
cdr3_nt: TGTGCCAGCAGTTACTTGATTTCCGGCTATGGCTACACCTTC; cdr3_aa: CASSYLISGYGYTF; j_call: TRBJ1-2; d_call: -; v_call: TRBV6-5